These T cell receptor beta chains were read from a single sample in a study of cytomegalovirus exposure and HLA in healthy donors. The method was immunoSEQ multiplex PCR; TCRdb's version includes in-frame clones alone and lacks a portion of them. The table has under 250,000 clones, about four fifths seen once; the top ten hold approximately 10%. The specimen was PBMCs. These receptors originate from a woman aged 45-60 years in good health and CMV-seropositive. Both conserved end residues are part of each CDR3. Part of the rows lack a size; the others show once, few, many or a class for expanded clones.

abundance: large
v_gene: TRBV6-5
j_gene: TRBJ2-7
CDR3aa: CASSYGGGGYEQYF

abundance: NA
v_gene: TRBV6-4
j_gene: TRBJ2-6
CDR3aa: CASSEGTSGSGANVLTF

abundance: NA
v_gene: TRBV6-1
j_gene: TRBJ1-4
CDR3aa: CARALKGRVRGLFF

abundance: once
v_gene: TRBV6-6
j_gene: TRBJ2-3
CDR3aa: CASSYLQGATDTQYF

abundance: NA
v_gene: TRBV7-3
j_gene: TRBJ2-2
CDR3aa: CASSSAGGAGELFF

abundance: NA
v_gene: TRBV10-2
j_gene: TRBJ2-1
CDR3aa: CASTPSGVYNEQFF

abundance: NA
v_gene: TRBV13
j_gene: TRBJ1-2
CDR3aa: CASSQGAFDYGYTF

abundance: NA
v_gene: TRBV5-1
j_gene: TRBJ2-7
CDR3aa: CASRGQTGSYEQYF

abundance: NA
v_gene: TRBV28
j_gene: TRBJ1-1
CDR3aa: CASAAGGTEAFF

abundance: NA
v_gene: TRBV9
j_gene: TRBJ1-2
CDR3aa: CASSVATGDGYTF

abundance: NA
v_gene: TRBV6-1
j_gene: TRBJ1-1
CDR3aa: CAILRVTEAFF

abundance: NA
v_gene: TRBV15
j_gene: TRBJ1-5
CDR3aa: CATSVDGLENQPQHF

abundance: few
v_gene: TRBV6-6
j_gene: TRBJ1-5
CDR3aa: CASSLQAQPQHF

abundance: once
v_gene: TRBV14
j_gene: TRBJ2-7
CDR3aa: CASSQVRPGEQYF

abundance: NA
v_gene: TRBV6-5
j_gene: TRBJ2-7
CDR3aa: CASSYRGGNEQYF

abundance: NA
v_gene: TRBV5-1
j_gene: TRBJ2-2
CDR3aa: CASSLDGGENTGELFF

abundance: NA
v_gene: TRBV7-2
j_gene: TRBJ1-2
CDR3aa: CASSLGQGSYGYTF

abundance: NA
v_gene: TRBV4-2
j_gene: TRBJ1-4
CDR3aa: CASSRPGETNEKLFF

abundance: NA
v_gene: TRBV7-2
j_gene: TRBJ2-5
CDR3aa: CASSLVAPEGSQETQYF

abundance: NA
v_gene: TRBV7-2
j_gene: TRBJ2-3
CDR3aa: CASSLTSVSTDTQYF

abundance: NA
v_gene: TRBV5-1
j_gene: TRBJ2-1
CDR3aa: CASSQLAGGHNEQFF

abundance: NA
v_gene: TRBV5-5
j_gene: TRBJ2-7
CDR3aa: CASSSGQWREQYF

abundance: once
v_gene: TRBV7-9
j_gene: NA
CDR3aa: CASSLTREQYF

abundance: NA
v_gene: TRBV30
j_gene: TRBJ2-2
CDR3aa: CAWSVFELADTNTGELFF

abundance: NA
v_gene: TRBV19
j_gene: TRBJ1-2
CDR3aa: CASSMVTGGGYTF

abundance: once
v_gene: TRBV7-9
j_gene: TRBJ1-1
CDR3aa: CASSSHLSTGQGTEAFF